A selection of T cell receptor beta chains follows, all from one sample in a study of blood T cell repertoires in COVID-19. TCRdb's copy holds only in-frame clones and misses some; the assay was immunoSEQ multiplex PCR. The sample has more than 400,000 clones, 70% to 90% seen once. Sequencing input: peripheral blood. These receptors originate from a human donor in a cohort sampled during active COVID-19. Both conserved end residues are part of each CDR3. A D gene is named only where the DNA matches it firmly.

v_gene: TRBV18; d_gene: NA; j_gene: TRBJ1-2; CDR3aa: CASSPQAIANYGYTF
v_gene: TRBV3-1/TRBV3-2; d_gene: NA; j_gene: TRBJ2-3; CDR3aa: CASSQGLRTDTQYF
v_gene: TRBV13; d_gene: TRBD2; j_gene: TRBJ2-1; CDR3aa: CASSLGGSHYNEQFF
v_gene: TRBV9; d_gene: NA; j_gene: TRBJ2-7; CDR3aa: CASSGDLAPAYEQYF
v_gene: TRBV5-4; d_gene: NA; j_gene: TRBJ2-7; CDR3aa: CASSLTGKQSEQYF
v_gene: TRBV24-1; d_gene: TRBD1; j_gene: TRBJ2-7; CDR3aa: CATSRQGFDEQYF
v_gene: TRBV5-1; d_gene: TRBD2; j_gene: TRBJ2-3; CDR3aa: CASSLAASTSGTDTQYF
v_gene: TRBV28; d_gene: NA; j_gene: TRBJ1-3; CDR3aa: CASSAKSSGNTIYF
v_gene: TRBV9; d_gene: TRBD2; j_gene: TRBJ2-7; CDR3aa: CASSPGGEQYF
v_gene: TRBV5-4; d_gene: TRBD2; j_gene: TRBJ2-1; CDR3aa: CASSFSGSYNEQFF